The source of this TCR beta chain is a study of Tregs in tolerant kidney transplant recipients. Study context: Recipients received nonmyeloablative bone marrow transplants from related graft donors, with transient mixed chimerism. Study-wide results and limits: Findings come from small patient numbers and require larger validation. Donor-specific Treg expansion exceeded global Treg expansion in tolerant patients, suggesting antigen drive.

Clones were sequenced by immunoSEQ multiplex PCR, and TCRdb holds only the in-frame ones, with some missing. The table has just under 65,000 clones, more than 95% seen once. On this clone itself: Its specificity is not known.

The clonotype comes from a human donor who received a combined kidney and bone marrow transplant. The sequencing used Tregs from blood, collected before the transplant.

The CDR3 sequence: CASSEALRGSYEQYF. The DNA of the CDR3 is TGTGCCAGCAGTGAAGCGCTACGGGGATCCTACGAGCAGTACTTC. The chain links TRBV2 to TRBJ2-7; tentatively, D is TRBD2 (5 bases). The CDR3 is 15 residues long. CDR1 is SNHLY, CDR2 FYNNEI, per germline. The V end was cut by 0 bases, the J end by 1 base, with 10 bases between.